This T cell receptor (beta chain) was profiled in a study of CD8 T cells in ankylosing spondylitis. Using its own MiXCR run on the 5' RACE reads, TCRdb lists one record per CDR3 protein. The profile shows about 160,000 distinct CDR3 sequences, approximately 16% of them singletons. The clonotype comes from a male donor with ankylosing spondylitis or in good health (not recorded which). Sequencing used blood, either unsorted or a sorted T cell fraction (not recorded which).

The CDR3 region is CASTPRGGLAKNIQYF. For the CDR3, the DNA is TGTGCCAGCACCCCTCGGGGGGGCTTAGCCAAAAACATTCAGTACTTC. This chain joins TRBV28 and TRBJ2-4; TRBD2 matches 8 bases. CDR1 MDHEN and CDR2 SYDVKM come from the germline V gene. CDR3 size: 16 residues. Trimming cost V 7 bases and J 0 bases; bases outside gene matches: 8.